This T cell receptor (beta chain) derives from a study of cytomegalovirus exposure and HLA in healthy donors. This clone has only one observation. Its antigen is not identified. The CDR3 covers 14 residues. CDR1 is SEHNR and CDR2 is FQNEAQ in the germline V gene (reference sequence). The V gene end was trimmed by 3 bases and the J gene end by 8 bases; junction bases not matched to a gene: 9. General study results and limits: A later analysis linked a missense variant in DCLRE1C to the trimming of TCR beta V and J genes. Among the CMV-associated chains, a few were confirmed in vitro as specific for CMV antigens.

The PCR employed 60 Vbeta primers together with 13 Jbeta primers. The table came from immunoSEQ multiplex PCR; TCRdb's copy has only in-frame clones and leaves some out. The sample carries 120,000 or so clones, 60% to 85% recorded once. The sample consisted of PBMCs. The source of this sequence is a young man in good health and CMV-seronegative. J is TRBJ1-1 and V is TRBV7-9; TRBD1 aligns across 7 bases. CDR3 DNA: TGTGCCAGCAGCTTCGGCAGGGGGGAACGAGAAGCTTTCTTT. Translation gives CASSFGRGEREAFF.